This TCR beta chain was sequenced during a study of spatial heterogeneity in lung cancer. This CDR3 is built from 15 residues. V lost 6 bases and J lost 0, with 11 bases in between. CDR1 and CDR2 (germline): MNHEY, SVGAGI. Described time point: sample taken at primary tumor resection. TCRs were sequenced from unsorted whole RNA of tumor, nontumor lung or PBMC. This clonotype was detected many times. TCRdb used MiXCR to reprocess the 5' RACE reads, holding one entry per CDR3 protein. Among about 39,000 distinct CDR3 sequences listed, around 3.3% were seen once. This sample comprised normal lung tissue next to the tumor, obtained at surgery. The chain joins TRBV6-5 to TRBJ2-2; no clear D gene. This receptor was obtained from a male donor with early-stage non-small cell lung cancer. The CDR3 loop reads CASSQTATNTGELFF. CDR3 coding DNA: TGTGCCAGCAGCCAAACCGCCACGAACACCGGGGAGCTGTTTTTT.